Here is one T cell receptor beta chain with its context. The target antigen is unknown. V was clipped by 5 bases and J by 2 bases; unmatched bases: 10. There are 16 residues in the CDR3. Germline lookup yields CDR1 DFQATT and CDR2 SNEGSKA (reference sequence). This sample was included in a study of post-analysis software for immune sequencing data. The study's findings and limits: Four or five TRBV segments (TRBV5-6, TRBV5-1 and TRBV20-1 among them) occurred more frequently in patients than in controls. Samples sharing a preparation batch grouped tightly together when assessed by F measure.

Prepared libraries of TCR beta cDNA carried unique molecular identifiers. One entry per CDR3 protein results from TCRdb running MiXCR on the PCR reads. The sample contains some 190,000 distinct CDR3 sequences, over 25% of which appear only once. This receptor was taken from a girl aged 2-17 years with multiple sclerosis. The genes are TRBV20-1 and TRBJ2-3; 10 bases are a match to TRBD2. Sample: blood. CDR3 protein: CSADEERGGFTDTQYF. In DNA form, the CDR3 reads TGCAGTGCTGACGAGGAGCGGGGGGGTTTCACAGATACGCAGTATTTT.